This T cell receptor (beta chain) was identified during a study of cytomegalovirus exposure and HLA in healthy donors. General observations from the study: A later analysis found most CMV-associated TCR beta chains apparently HLA-restricted. Productive rates of about 87% or about 30% were seen for most TCR beta V segments in an earlier analysis.

This CDR3 spans 14 amino acids. V dropped 6 bases and J dropped 8 bases, with 19 bases sitting between them. Germline-derived CDR1 and CDR2 are MNHNS and SASEGT. Amplification used 60 Vbeta primers and 13 Jbeta primers. The data were produced by immunoSEQ multiplex PCR, yet TCRdb's version contains in-frame clones alone and is incomplete. Of 95,000 to 150,000 clones in the sample, about 80% were seen once. For this clone: Its target is unknown.

The receptor comes from a man aged 30-40 years in good health and CMV-seropositive. J is TRBJ1-2 and V is TRBV6-1; D is perhaps TRBD1 (6 bases). The sequencing input was PBMCs. This CDR3 is CASRRGQTLGGYTF. The CDR3 DNA sequence: TGTGCCAGCAGGCGGGGGCAGACACTTGGCGGCTACACCTTC.